This T cell receptor beta chain was sequenced for a study of blood T cell repertoires in COVID-19. Across the study: The United States, Italy and Spain were the sources of the acute and convalescent COVID-19 samples.

Losses at the gene ends were 6 bases for V and 3 bases for J; bases not matched to a gene: 6. CDR1 is SEHNR, CDR2 FQNEAQ, per germline (reference sequence). There are 15 residues in the CDR3. Produced via immunoSEQ multiplex PCR; TCRdb's table is partial and in-frame only. This sample carries 60,000 or so clones, roughly 90% of them seen once, and the ten largest clones take over 11%. This receptor was taken from an older woman with active COVID-19. The rearrangement joins TRBV7-9 to TRBJ2-3, with TRBD1 matching 10 bases. Sequenced material: peripheral blood. CDR3 region: CASSPGTGETDTQYF. The CDR3, as DNA: TGTGCCAGCAGTCCCGGGACAGGGGAAACAGATACGCAGTATTTT.